This TCR beta chain appears in the sequencing data of a study of identical twins. Germline V gives CDR1 MNHEY, CDR2 SVGAGI. This CDR3 has 15 residues. Losses at the gene ends were 2 bases for V and 2 bases for J; bases not matched to a gene: 3. TCRdb itself ran the 5' RACE reads through MiXCR, one entry per CDR3 protein. The sample comprises roughly 200,000 distinct CDR3 sequences, around 15% of which are singletons, and 40% rests with the top ten. This clonotype appeared many times. These data also featured in a second study, about T cells expressing NK-cell markers. That paper states: The sequencing cohort of eight donors included seven HCMV-seropositive individuals and one seronegative individual.

This receptor was taken from a woman between 18 and 29 years old in good health. The chain joins TRBV6-5 to TRBJ2-1, with 7 bases that match TRBD2. Sequencing was performed on CD8+ T cells sorted from blood. The chain's CDR3 is CASSYGGRTYNEQFF. The CDR3 DNA is TGTGCCAGCAGTTACGGCGGGAGAACCTACAATGAGCAGTTCTTC.